The entry that follows covers one T cell receptor beta chain sequence. As yet, its antigen is unknown. V was pared by 2 bases and J by 0 bases, with 8 bases between. This CDR3 spans 15 amino acids. Germline V lookup: CDR1 MNHEY, CDR2 SMNVEV (reference sequence). Sequencing was performed with immunoSEQ multiplex PCR; in TCRdb, only in-frame clones are kept and a portion is missing. The table includes around 40,000 clones, 65% to 85% detected once. These data originate in a study of OX40 agonist ivuxolimab in advanced cancers. On the study more broadly: The patients' treatment was ivuxolimab, an agonistic anti-OX40 (CD134) antibody.

Notes on the study in general: Determination of antigen specificity was not performed for the expanded peripheral T cells. Among the lowest peripheral clonal expansion occurred in 0.1-3.0 mg/kg partial responders.

This receptor was obtained from an adult with an advanced solid tumor such as melanoma, head and neck, liver or kidney cancer. V is TRBV27 and J is TRBJ1-5; D is uncertain. The sample was CD4+ or CD8+ T cells sorted from blood, taken in a trial of the OX40 agonist ivuxolimab. This chain's CDR3 is CASSLKPYSNQPQHF. The DNA of the CDR3 is TGTGCCAGCAGTTTAAAGCCTTATAGCAATCAGCCCCAGCATTTT.